The following is a T cell receptor beta chain sequence with its context. TCRdb called the 5' RACE reads again in MiXCR, with one record for every CDR3 protein. This repertoire shows 500,000 to 550,000 distinct CDR3 sequences, around 20% found once; its top ten account for around 0.47%. The data belong to a study of identical twins. Between the trimmed V and J ends, which lost 0 bases and 5 bases, there was a span of 5 bases. The CDR3 runs 13 residues. CDR1 and CDR2 (germline): SGHVS, FNYEAQ. Separately, the same data were catalogued under a study of yellow fever vaccine responses in identical twins.

The receptor comes from a woman younger than 35 in good health. Specimen: CD4+ T cells sorted from blood. The chain links TRBV7-6 to TRBJ2-1, with D uncertain. CDR3 sequence reads: CASSLAIDNEQFF. CDR3 in DNA: TGTGCCAGCAGCTTAGCGATCGACAATGAGCAGTTCTTC.